This TCR beta chain was documented in a study of response to subunit inactivated influenza vaccine. Study findings and constraints: Each seasonal influenza vaccination recruits few new T cells, the authors suggested.

From the RT-PCR reads, TCRdb called clonotypes with MiXCR, one entry per CDR3 protein. The sample carries fewer than 750,000 distinct CDR3 sequences, less than 15% recorded once. This clonotype was recorded many times. Antigen unknown. The sequences come from PBMCs from blood, collected 12 days after vaccination. This TCR was sampled from a man in his fifties who received an inactivated influenza vaccine.

In DNA, the CDR3 is TGTGCCAGCAGCTTCCTGGGCGTCAGCACAGATACGCAGTATTTT. Translated, it gives CASSFLGVSTDTQYF. V gene TRBV7-8 combines with J gene TRBJ2-3; D unclear. The V end was cut by 3 bases, the J end by 0 bases, with 10 bases between. The CDR3 has 15 amino acids. Germline CDR1 is SGHVS and CDR2 is FQNEAQ.